Included here is one T cell receptor (beta chain) sequence, with context. Antigen unknown. The sample belongs to a study of cytomegalovirus exposure and HLA in healthy donors. The PCR ran on 60 Vbeta and 13 Jbeta primers. Measured with immunoSEQ multiplex PCR; TCRdb has only the in-frame clones, and not every one. The table includes roughly 150,000 clones, more than 75% detected once. This CDR3 is 12 amino acids long. V dropped 7 bases and J dropped 8 bases, with 14 bases sitting between them. Germline-derived CDR1 and CDR2 are GTSNPN and SVGIG (reference sequence). Findings and limits, study-wide: There were three CMV-associated chains whose specificity for CMV antigens was confirmed in vitro.

Sequenced material: PBMCs. The TCR was taken from a woman aged 40 to 50 in good health and CMV-seropositive. V gene TRBV30 combines with J gene TRBJ1-4; D is undetermined. CDR3 nucleotides: TGTGCCTCAGGACGGGGTTCGGAAAAACTGTTTTTT. It specifies CASGRGSEKLFF.